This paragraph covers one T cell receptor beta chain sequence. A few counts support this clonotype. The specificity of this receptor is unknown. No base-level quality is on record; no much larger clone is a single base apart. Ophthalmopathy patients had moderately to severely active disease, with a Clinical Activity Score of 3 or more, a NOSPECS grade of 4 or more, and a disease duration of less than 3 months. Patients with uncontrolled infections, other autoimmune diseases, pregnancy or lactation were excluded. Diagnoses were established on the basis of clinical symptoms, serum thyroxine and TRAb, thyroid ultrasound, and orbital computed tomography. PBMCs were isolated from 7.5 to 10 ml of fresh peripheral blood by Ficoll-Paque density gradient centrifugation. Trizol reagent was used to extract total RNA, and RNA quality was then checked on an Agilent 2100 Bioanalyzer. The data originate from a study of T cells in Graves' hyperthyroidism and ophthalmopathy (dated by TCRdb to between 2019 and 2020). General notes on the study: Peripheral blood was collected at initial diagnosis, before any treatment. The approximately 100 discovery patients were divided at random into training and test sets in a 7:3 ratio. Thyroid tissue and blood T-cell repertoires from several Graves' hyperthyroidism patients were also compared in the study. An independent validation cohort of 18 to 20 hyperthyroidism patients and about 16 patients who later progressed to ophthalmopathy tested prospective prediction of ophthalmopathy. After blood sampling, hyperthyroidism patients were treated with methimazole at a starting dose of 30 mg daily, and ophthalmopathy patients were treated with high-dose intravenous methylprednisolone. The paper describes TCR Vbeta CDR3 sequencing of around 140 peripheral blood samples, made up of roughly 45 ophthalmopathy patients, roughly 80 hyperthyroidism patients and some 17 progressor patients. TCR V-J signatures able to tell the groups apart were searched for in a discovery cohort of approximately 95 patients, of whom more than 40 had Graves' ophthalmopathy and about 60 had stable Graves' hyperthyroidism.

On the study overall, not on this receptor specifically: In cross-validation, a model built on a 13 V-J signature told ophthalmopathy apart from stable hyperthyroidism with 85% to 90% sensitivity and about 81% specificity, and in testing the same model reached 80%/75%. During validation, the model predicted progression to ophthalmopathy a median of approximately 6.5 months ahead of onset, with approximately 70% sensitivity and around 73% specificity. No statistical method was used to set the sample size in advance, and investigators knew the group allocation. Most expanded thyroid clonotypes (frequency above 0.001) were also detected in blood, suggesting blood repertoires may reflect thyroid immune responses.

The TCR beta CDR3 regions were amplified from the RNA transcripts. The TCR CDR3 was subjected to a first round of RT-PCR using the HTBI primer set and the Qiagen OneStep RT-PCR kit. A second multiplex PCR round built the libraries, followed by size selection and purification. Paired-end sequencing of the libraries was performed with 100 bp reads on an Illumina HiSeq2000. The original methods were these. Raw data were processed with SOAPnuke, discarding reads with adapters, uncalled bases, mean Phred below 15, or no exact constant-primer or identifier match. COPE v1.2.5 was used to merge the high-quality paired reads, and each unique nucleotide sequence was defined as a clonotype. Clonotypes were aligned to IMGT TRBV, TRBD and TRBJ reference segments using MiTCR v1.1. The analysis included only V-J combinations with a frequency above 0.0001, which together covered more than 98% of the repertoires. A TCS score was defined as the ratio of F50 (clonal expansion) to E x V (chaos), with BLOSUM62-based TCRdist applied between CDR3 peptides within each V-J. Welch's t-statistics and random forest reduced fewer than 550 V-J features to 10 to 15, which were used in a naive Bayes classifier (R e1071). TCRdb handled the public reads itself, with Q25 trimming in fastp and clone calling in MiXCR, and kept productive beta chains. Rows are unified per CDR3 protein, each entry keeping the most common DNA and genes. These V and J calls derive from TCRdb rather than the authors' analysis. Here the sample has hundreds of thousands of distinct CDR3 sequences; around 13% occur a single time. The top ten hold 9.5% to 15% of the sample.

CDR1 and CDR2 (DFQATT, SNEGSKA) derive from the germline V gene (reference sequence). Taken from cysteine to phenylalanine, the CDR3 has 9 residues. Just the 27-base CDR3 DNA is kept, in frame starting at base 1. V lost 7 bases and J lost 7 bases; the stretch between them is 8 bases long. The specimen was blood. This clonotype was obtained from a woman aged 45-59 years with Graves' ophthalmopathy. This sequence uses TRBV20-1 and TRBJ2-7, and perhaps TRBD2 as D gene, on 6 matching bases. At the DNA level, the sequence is TGCAGTGGGGCGGGAGAGCAGTACTTC. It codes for CSGAGEQYF.